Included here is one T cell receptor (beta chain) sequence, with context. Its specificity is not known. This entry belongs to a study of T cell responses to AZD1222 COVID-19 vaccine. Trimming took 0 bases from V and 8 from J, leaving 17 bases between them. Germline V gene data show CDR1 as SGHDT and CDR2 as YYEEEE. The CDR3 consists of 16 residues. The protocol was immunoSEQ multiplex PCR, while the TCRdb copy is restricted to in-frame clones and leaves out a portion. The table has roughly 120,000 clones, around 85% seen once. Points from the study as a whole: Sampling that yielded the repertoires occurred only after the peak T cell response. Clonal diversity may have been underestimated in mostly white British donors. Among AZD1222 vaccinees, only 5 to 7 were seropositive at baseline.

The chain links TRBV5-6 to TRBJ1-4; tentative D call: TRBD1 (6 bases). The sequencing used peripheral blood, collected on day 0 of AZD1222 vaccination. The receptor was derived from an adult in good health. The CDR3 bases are TGTGCCAGCAGCTTGGAAAGGTCGGCAGGGGACGAAAAACTGTTTTTT. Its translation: CASSLERSAGDEKLFF.